These T cell receptor beta chains were read from a single sample in a study of T-cell memory formation after mild COVID-19. TCRdb processed the 5' RACE reads anew with MiXCR; each CDR3 protein has one entry. The data show nearly 110,000 distinct CDR3 sequences, approximately 14% seen once. Sequencing used PBMCs or a T cell subset sorted from them (not recorded which). The receptor set was obtained from a man between 18 and 29 years old who had mild COVID-19 (a few samples of this study predate the infection). Cell type and time point are not known. The CDR3 runs from the conserved cysteine through the conserved F or W. A D gene is named only where the DNA matches it firmly. Clone size is stated in some rows and not others, as once, few, many or a class when expanded.

v_call	j_call	clone_size	d_call	cdr3_aa	cdr3_nt
TRBV3-1	TRBJ1-6	few	NA	CASRLQGLGSPLHF	TGTGCCAGCAGATTACAGGGCTTAGGTTCACCCCTCCACTTT
TRBV4-3	TRBJ2-7	NA	NA	CASSQERAYSYEQYF	TGCGCCAGCAGCCAAGAGAGGGCCTACTCCTACGAGCAGTACTTC
TRBV9	TRBJ2-3	NA	NA	CASATSGAADTQYF	TGTGCCAGCGCCACCTCGGGGGCGGCAGATACGCAGTATTTT
TRBV29-1	TRBJ1-3	few	NA	CSVSSGTGNTIYF	TGCAGCGTTAGCTCCGGGACTGGAAACACCATATATTTT
TRBV15	TRBJ2-1	NA	TRBD1	CATSSNRGDEQFF	TGTGCCACCAGCAGCAACAGGGGCGATGAGCAGTTCTTC
TRBV7-9	TRBJ1-3	few	TRBD1	CASSSWTGKDTIYF	TGTGCCAGCAGCTCCTGGACAGGGAAGGACACCATATATTTT
TRBV7-9	TRBJ2-7	NA	NA	CASSLVGSEPEQYF	TGTGCCAGCAGCTTAGTTGGTTCCGAGCCCGAGCAGTACTTC
TRBV7-9	TRBJ2-3	NA	TRBD2	CASSLVKRGGTDTQYF	TGTGCCAGCAGCCTCGTCAAGCGGGGGGGCACAGATACGCAGTATTTT
TRBV6-6	TRBJ2-7	many	NA	CASRLDADEQYF	TGTGCCAGCAGACTTGACGCGGACGAGCAGTACTTC
TRBV7-2	TRBJ2-5	NA	NA	CASSSPLFQTQYF	TGTGCCAGCAGCTCCCCCCTTTTTCAGACCCAGTACTTC
TRBV7-9	TRBJ2-2	NA	NA	CASSATMGLGELFF	TGTGCCAGCAGCGCGACTATGGGCCTTGGGGAGCTGTTTTTT
TRBV6-5	TRBJ2-2	few	NA	CASSTTVTGELFF	TGTGCCAGCAGTACAACAGTCACCGGGGAGCTGTTTTTT
TRBV24-1	TRBJ2-3	NA	TRBD1	CATSVQGQGADTQYF	TGTGCCACCAGTGTTCAAGGACAGGGTGCAGATACGCAGTATTTT
TRBV4-3	TRBJ2-5	NA	TRBD1	CASSPGTGGLLRQETQYF	TGCGCCAGCAGCCCAGGGACAGGGGGCCTACTTCGACAAGAGACCCAGTACTTC
TRBV5-4	TRBJ2-7	NA	NA	CASSLDGGLSYEQYF	TGTGCCAGCAGCTTGGACGGCGGCCTCTCCTACGAGCAGTACTTC
TRBV29-1	TRBJ2-7	NA	NA	CSVDTGPYEQYF	TGCAGCGTTGATACAGGGCCCTACGAGCAGTACTTC